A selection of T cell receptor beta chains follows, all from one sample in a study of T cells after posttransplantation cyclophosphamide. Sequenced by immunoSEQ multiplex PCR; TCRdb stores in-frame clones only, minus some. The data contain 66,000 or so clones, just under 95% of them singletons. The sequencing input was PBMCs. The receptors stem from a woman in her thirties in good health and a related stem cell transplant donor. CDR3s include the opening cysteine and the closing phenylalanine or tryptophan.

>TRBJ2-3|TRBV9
CASSVASQGPRTDTQYF
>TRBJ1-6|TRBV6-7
CASSYSCSNGRVTPLHF
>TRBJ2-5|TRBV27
CASSSWGETQYF
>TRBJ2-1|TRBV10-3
CATSRGVSYNEQLF
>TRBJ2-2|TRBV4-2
CASSQVAGFSPGELFF
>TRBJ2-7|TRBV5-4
CASRKDGRDHEQYF
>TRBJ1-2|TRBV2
CATQALSYGYTF
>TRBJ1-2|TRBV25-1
CASSALDSYGYTF
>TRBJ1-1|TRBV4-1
CASSQGNTEAFF
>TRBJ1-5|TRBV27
CASSLSGASRNQPQHF
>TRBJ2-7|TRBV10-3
CAISLTSGGPEQYF
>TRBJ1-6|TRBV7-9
CASSLGTGNSPLHF
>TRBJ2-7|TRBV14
CASSQGTSGAFISYEQYF
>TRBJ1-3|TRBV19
CASSIVGRGSSGNTIYF
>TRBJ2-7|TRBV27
CASSLKAGGLYEQYF
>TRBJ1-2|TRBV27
CASSPNSGGYTF
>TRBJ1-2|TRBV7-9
CASSRDRGDGYTF
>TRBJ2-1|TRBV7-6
CASSLAENEQFF
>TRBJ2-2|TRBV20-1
CSATPGGELFF
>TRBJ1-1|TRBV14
CASSPRGRKNTEAFF
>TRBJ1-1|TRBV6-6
CASSSSGKDTEAFF
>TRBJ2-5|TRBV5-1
CASSSQTGRRETQYF
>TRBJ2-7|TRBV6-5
CASRTGTYEQYF
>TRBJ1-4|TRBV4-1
CASSPPTGYGFEKLFF
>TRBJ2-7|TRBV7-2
CASSFTSGGPYEQYF
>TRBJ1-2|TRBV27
CASSLRGSYGYTF
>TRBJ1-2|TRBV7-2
CASSLGTSNYGYTF